A selection of T cell receptor beta chains follows, all from one sample in a study of blood T cell repertoires in COVID-19. Data came from immunoSEQ multiplex PCR; TCRdb stores just in-frame clones and leaves some out. The data hold about 240,000 clones, with about 79% observed a single time. What was sequenced was peripheral blood. These receptors originate from a woman over 75 with acute or convalescent COVID-19. The CDR3 runs from the conserved cysteine through the conserved F or W. The order of the fields is CDR3 length, V gene, J gene, D gene, CDR3 DNA, CDR3 protein. A D gene is named only where the DNA matches it firmly.

len: 17
v_gene: TRBV18
j_gene: TRBJ2-1
d_gene: TRBD2
CDR3nt: TGTGCCAGCTCGGCCGGACTAGCGGGACCCCACGACAATGAGCAGTTCTTC
CDR3aa: CASSAGLAGPHDNEQFF

len: 13
v_gene: TRBV2
j_gene: TRBJ1-2
d_gene: TRBD1
CDR3nt: TGTGCCAGCCGGGACAGCTTAATTTATGGCTACACCTTC
CDR3aa: CASRDSLIYGYTF

len: 15
v_gene: TRBV2
j_gene: TRBJ1-6
d_gene: TRBD1
CDR3nt: TGTGCCAGCAGAGGACAGGGGGCCGAAAATTCACCCCTCCACTTT
CDR3aa: CASRGQGAENSPLHF

len: 14
v_gene: TRBV30
j_gene: TRBJ2-1
d_gene: NA
CDR3nt: TGTGCCTGGAGTCTGGGACAAGCCTACAATGAGCAGTTCTTC
CDR3aa: CAWSLGQAYNEQFF

len: 14
v_gene: TRBV5-6
j_gene: TRBJ2-7
d_gene: NA
CDR3nt: TGTGCCAGCAGCCTTTGGAGGAACTCCTACGAGCAGTACTTC
CDR3aa: CASSLWRNSYEQYF

len: 15
v_gene: TRBV6-6
j_gene: TRBJ1-1
d_gene: TRBD1
CDR3nt: TGTGCCAGCAGTCCCCGGGACAGGGGACGGACTGAAGCTTTCTTT
CDR3aa: CASSPRDRGRTEAFF

len: 15
v_gene: TRBV5-8
j_gene: TRBJ1-6
d_gene: NA
CDR3nt: TGTGCCAGCGCGCTGGCGGGTTCCTATAATTCACCCCTCCACTTT
CDR3aa: CASALAGSYNSPLHF

len: 13
v_gene: TRBV2
j_gene: TRBJ1-6
d_gene: NA
CDR3nt: TGTGCCAGCCAGGGGACATATAATTCACCCCTCCACTTT
CDR3aa: CASQGTYNSPLHF

len: 16
v_gene: TRBV6-1
j_gene: TRBJ2-2
d_gene: TRBD2
CDR3nt: TGTGCCAGCAGGGAACAAGCGGGGGGGGCCACCGGGGAGCTGTTTTTT
CDR3aa: CASREQAGGATGELFF

len: 11
v_gene: TRBV6-5
j_gene: TRBJ2-7
d_gene: NA
CDR3nt: TGTGCCAGCGGGCGGGCTTACGAGCAGTACTTC
CDR3aa: CASGRAYEQYF

len: 14
v_gene: TRBV10-3
j_gene: TRBJ1-2
d_gene: TRBD1
CDR3nt: TGTGCCATCAATCGATCGGGACAGAACTATGGCTACACCTTC
CDR3aa: CAINRSGQNYGYTF

len: 18
v_gene: TRBV25-1
j_gene: TRBJ2-3
d_gene: TRBD2
CDR3nt: TGTGCCAGCAGTGAAGGGAAGATAGCGGGGGGGCGATCGGATACGCAGTATTTT
CDR3aa: CASSEGKIAGGRSDTQYF

len: 17
v_gene: TRBV7-8
j_gene: TRBJ2-3
d_gene: TRBD2
CDR3nt: TGTGCCAGCAGCCCCTCCGGGCGGGGGGATGGCACAGATACGCAGTATTTT
CDR3aa: CASSPSGRGDGTDTQYF

len: 16
v_gene: TRBV9
j_gene: TRBJ2-5
d_gene: TRBD2
CDR3nt: TGTGCCAGCAGCCCATGGACTAGCGGACAACAAGAGACCCAGTACTTC
CDR3aa: CASSPWTSGQQETQYF

len: 17
v_gene: TRBV5-1
j_gene: TRBJ2-6
d_gene: NA
CDR3nt: TGCGCCAGCAGCTCCCGAAGTAGTCCCTCTGGGGCCAACGTCCTGACTTTC
CDR3aa: CASSSRSSPSGANVLTF

len: 16
v_gene: TRBV6-6
j_gene: TRBJ1-5
d_gene: NA
CDR3nt: TGTGCCAGCAGTTACTCGGGGGGGCCCGAAAATCAGCCCCAGCATTTT
CDR3aa: CASSYSGGPENQPQHF

len: 16
v_gene: TRBV5-1
j_gene: TRBJ1-5
d_gene: NA
CDR3nt: TGCGCCAGCATAGGGGGAAGGGGGAATAGCAATCAGCCCCAGCATTTT
CDR3aa: CASIGGRGNSNQPQHF

len: 15
v_gene: TRBV18
j_gene: TRBJ2-7
d_gene: NA
CDR3nt: TGTGCCAGCTCACCGGAAACCGGGACACATTACGAGCAGTACTTC
CDR3aa: CASSPETGTHYEQYF

len: 14
v_gene: TRBV19
j_gene: TRBJ1-2
d_gene: NA
CDR3nt: TGTGCCAGTAGTATCCCGCCAGGGATCTATGGCTACACCTTC
CDR3aa: CASSIPPGIYGYTF

len: 15
v_gene: TRBV7-9
j_gene: TRBJ1-5
d_gene: NA
CDR3nt: TGTGCCAGCAGCTTGGACGGACGGGGTAATCAGCCCCAGCATTTT
CDR3aa: CASSLDGRGNQPQHF